A selection of T cell receptor beta chains follows, all from one sample in a study of CD8 T cells in Susac syndrome. From the immunoSEQ multiplex PCR reads, TCRdb called clonotypes with MiXCR, one entry per CDR3 protein. The table includes about 180,000 distinct CDR3 sequences, 85% to 95% detected once. Sequenced sample: CD4+ T cells from PBMCs. The source is a human donor with Susac syndrome. The CDR3 runs from the conserved cysteine through the conserved F or W. Each record gives: V gene, J gene, CDR3 protein.

V gene: TRBV11-2
J gene: TRBJ1-2
CDR3 protein: CASSLDPGFNYGYTF

V gene: TRBV20-1
J gene: TRBJ2-1
CDR3 protein: CSASGTSGRVEQFF

V gene: TRBV7-9
J gene: TRBJ2-1
CDR3 protein: CASSSRGGMALYNEQFF

V gene: TRBV14
J gene: TRBJ1-1
CDR3 protein: CASSRDRDTEAFF

V gene: TRBV14
J gene: TRBJ1-6
CDR3 protein: CASSQVYGVSPLHF

V gene: TRBV28
J gene: TRBJ2-3
CDR3 protein: CASGQGTDTQYF

V gene: TRBV7-2
J gene: TRBJ2-7
CDR3 protein: CASSLVFPTVEQYF

V gene: TRBV20-1
J gene: TRBJ2-1
CDR3 protein: CSARSRGEQFF

V gene: TRBV20-1
J gene: TRBJ1-5
CDR3 protein: CSATGGTVVTNQPQHF

V gene: TRBV19
J gene: TRBJ2-2
CDR3 protein: CASSRGKTGSVTGELFF

V gene: TRBV28
J gene: TRBJ2-7
CDR3 protein: CASSLRGTGSSYEQYF

V gene: TRBV7-9
J gene: TRBJ2-2
CDR3 protein: CASSLGQKSTGELFF

V gene: TRBV6-2/TRBV6-3
J gene: TRBJ1-1
CDR3 protein: CASSYAGRDNTEAFF

V gene: TRBV6-5
J gene: TRBJ2-3
CDR3 protein: CASSHGDTQYF

V gene: TRBV10-3
J gene: TRBJ2-1
CDR3 protein: CAPNTQGGDNEQFF

V gene: TRBV12-3/TRBV12-4
J gene: TRBJ2-7
CDR3 protein: CASSLRPSPYEQYF

V gene: TRBV20-1
J gene: TRBJ1-4
CDR3 protein: CSARAVAGVGEKLFF

V gene: TRBV2
J gene: TRBJ2-1
CDR3 protein: CASSETEQPYNEQFF

V gene: TRBV5-1
J gene: TRBJ2-1
CDR3 protein: CASSLGVNNEQFF

V gene: TRBV9
J gene: TRBJ1-1
CDR3 protein: CASSGTVNTEAFF

V gene: TRBV5-1
J gene: TRBJ2-7
CDR3 protein: CASSPLGLAGAGGQYF

V gene: TRBV7-9
J gene: TRBJ1-1
CDR3 protein: CASRTVMNTEAFF

V gene: TRBV6-6
J gene: TRBJ2-2
CDR3 protein: CASSYLLITGELFF

V gene: TRBV3-1
J gene: TRBJ2-1
CDR3 protein: CASSQELAGAHNEQFF

V gene: TRBV5-1
J gene: TRBJ2-2
CDR3 protein: CASSRSGSLTGELFF

V gene: TRBV5-1
J gene: TRBJ2-3
CDR3 protein: CASSLDAVTDTQYF

V gene: TRBV29-1
J gene: TRBJ1-3
CDR3 protein: CSVKQGSGDTIYF

V gene: TRBV28
J gene: TRBJ1-5
CDR3 protein: CASSSGQVDSNQPQHF

V gene: TRBV30
J gene: TRBJ2-1
CDR3 protein: CAWTVSPDNEQFF

V gene: TRBV23-1
J gene: TRBJ1-2
CDR3 protein: CASNSGQFGYTF

V gene: TRBV20-1
J gene: TRBJ2-3
CDR3 protein: CSANTGPDTQYF

V gene: TRBV20-1
J gene: TRBJ1-2
CDR3 protein: CSARAGYGYTF

V gene: TRBV18
J gene: TRBJ1-2
CDR3 protein: CASSPRGESGYTF

V gene: TRBV20-1
J gene: TRBJ1-2
CDR3 protein: CSARRTGGDYGYTF

V gene: TRBV29-1
J gene: TRBJ1-2
CDR3 protein: CSVEDVRAAGYTF